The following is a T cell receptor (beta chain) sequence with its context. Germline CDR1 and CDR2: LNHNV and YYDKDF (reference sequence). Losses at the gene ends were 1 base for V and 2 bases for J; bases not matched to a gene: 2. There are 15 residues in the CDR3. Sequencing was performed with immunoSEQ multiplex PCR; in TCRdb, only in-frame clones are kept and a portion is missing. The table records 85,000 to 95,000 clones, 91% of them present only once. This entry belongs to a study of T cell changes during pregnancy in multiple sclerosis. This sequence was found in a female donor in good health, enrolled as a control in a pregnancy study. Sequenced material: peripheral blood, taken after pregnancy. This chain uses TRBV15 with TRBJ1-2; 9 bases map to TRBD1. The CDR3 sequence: CATSRGDRVNYGYTF. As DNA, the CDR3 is TGTGCCACCAGCAGAGGGGACAGGGTAAACTATGGCTACACCTTC.